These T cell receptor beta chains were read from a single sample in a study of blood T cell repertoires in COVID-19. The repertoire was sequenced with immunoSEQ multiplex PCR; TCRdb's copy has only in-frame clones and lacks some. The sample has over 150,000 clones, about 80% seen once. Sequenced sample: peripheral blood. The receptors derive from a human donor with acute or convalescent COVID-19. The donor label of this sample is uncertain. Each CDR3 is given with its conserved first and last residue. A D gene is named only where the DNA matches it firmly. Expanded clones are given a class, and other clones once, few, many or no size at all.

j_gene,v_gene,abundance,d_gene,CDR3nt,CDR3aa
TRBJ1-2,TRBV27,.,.,TGTGCCAGCAGTATCAGGGCAACAGTCTATGGCTACACCTTC,CASSIRATVYGYTF
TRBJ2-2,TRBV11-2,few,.,TGTGCCAGCAGCTTAGGTACCCAGGTGAACACCGGGGAGCTGTTTTTT,CASSLGTQVNTGELFF
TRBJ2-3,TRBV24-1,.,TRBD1,TGTGCCACCAGTGATCCGGGACAGCGCACAGATACGCAGTATTTT,CATSDPGQRTDTQYF
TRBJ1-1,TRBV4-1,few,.,TGCGCCAGCAGCCAAGGACAGGCGAGGCAGGCGAACACTGAAGCTTTCTTT,CASSQGQARQANTEAFF
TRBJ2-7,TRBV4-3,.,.,TGCGCCAGCAGCCAAGATCTAGGAACCGCCACTAGTTCCTACGAGCAGTACTTC,CASSQDLGTATSSYEQYF
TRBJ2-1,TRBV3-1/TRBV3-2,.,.,TGTGCCAGCAGCATCAGGGTAAATGAGCAGTTCTTC,CASSIRVNEQFF
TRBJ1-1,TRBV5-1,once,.,TGCGCCAGCAGCTTGCTGGACTTAAACACTGAAGCTTTCTTT,CASSLLDLNTEAFF
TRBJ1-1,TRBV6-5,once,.,TGTGCCAGCAGTTACTCGAGCAGGGTGAACACTGAAGCTTTCTTT,CASSYSSRVNTEAFF
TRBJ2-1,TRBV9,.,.,TGTGCCAGCAATAGAGCTAGCTCCTACAATGAGCAGTTCTTC,CASNRASSYNEQFF
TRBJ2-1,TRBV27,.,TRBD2,TGTGCCAGCAGAGAGGGTAGCGGGAGCCACAATGAGCAGTTCTTC,CASREGSGSHNEQFF
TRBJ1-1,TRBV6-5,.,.,TGTGCCAGCAGGCAGACAGTCAACACTGAAGCTTTCTTT,CASRQTVNTEAFF
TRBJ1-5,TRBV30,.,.,TGTGCCTGGAACCCCTCACACAATCAGCCCCAGCATTTT,CAWNPSHNQPQHF
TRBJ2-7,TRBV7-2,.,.,TGTGCCAGCAGCCCTCCTGGAGGGGAGGCCTACGAGCAGTACTTC,CASSPPGGEAYEQYF
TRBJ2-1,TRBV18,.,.,TGTGCCAGCTCACCACCTAGCGGAGGCTTACGGGGTGAGCAGTTCTTC,CASSPPSGGLRGEQFF
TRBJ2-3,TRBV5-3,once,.,TGTGCCAGAAGCACCCGACAGTCCTGCACAGATACGCAGTATTTT,CARSTRQSCTDTQYF
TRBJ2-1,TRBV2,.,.,TGTGCCAGCACTAGCTTGGGCACTAATGAGCAGTTCTTC,CASTSLGTNEQFF
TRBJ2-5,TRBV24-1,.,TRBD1,TGTGCCACCAGTGAGGGACAGCCCCAAGAGACCCAGTACTTC,CATSEGQPQETQYF
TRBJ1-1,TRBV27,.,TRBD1,TGTGCCAGCAGTGACTGGACAGGTATGAACACTGAAGCTTTCTTT,CASSDWTGMNTEAFF
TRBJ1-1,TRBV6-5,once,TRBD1,TGTGCCACGTTCAGGACAGGGGGACCGAACACTGAAGCTTTCTTT,CATFRTGGPNTEAFF
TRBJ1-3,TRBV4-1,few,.,TGCGCCAGCAGCCGAGAATCTTTCCAGGGCGGATTTGGAAACACCATATATTTT,CASSRESFQGGFGNTIYF
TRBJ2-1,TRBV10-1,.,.,TGCGCCAGCAGTGAGTCCGGGGATAGCTCCTACAATGAGCAGTTCTTC,CASSESGDSSYNEQFF
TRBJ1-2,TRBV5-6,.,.,TGTGCCAGCAGCTTGTTGGGGCCCGGTGGCTACACCTTC,CASSLLGPGGYTF
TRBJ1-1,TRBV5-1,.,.,TGCGCCAGCAGCTTCAGGGGAAGTACTGAAGCTTTCTTT,CASSFRGSTEAFF
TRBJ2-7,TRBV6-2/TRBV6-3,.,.,TGTGCCAGCAGTTCTACCCCCTATGGGCAGGTCAGCTCCTACGAGCAGTACTTC,CASSSTPYGQVSSYEQYF
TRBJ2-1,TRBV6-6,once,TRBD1,TGTGCCAGCAGTACCCAGGGGGCGCCGGGTGAGCAGTTCTTC,CASSTQGAPGEQFF
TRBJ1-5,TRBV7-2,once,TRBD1,TGTGCCAGCAGCTTAGTCGGGACAGGGAATCAGCCCCAGCATTTT,CASSLVGTGNQPQHF
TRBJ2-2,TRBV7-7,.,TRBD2,TGTGCCAGCAGCTCAGCGGGAGTGGGCACCGGGGAGCTGTTTTTT,CASSSAGVGTGELFF
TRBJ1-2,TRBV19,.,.,TGTGCCAGTAGTATAGTAAACATTCCCTATGGCTACACCTTC,CASSIVNIPYGYTF
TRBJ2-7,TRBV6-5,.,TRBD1,TGTGCCAGCAGCCCGGGACAGGGCACCTACGAGCAGTACTTC,CASSPGQGTYEQYF
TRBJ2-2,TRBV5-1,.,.,TGCGCCAGCAGCTTGGACACGAACACCGGGGAGCTGTTTTTT,CASSLDTNTGELFF
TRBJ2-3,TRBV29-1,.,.,TGCAGCGTTGCCCAGAACACAGATACGCAGTATTTT,CSVAQNTDTQYF
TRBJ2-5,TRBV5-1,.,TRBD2,TGCGCCAGCAGCTTGGAATGGGGGGGTGGAGAGACCCAGTACTTC,CASSLEWGGGETQYF
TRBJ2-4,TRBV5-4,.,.,TGTGCCAGCAGCTCGACAGGGCGGGGCAAAAACATTCAGTACTTC,CASSSTGRGKNIQYF
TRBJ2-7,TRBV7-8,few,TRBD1,TGTGCCAGCAGCATTGCAGGGAAACAGGGGTACGAGCAGTACTTC,CASSIAGKQGYEQYF
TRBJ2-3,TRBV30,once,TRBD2,TGCGCCTGGAGTGTAGACGGAGCGGGGGGCACAGATACGCAGTATTTT,CAWSVDGAGGTDTQYF
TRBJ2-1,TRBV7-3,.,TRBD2,TGTGCCAGCAGCGAAAGCGGGGCCTCCTACAATGAGCAGTTCTTC,CASSESGASYNEQFF
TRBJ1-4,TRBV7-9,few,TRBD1,TGTGCCAGCAGCTACGGGACAGCCGATGAAAAACTGTTTTTT,CASSYGTADEKLFF
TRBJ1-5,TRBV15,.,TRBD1,TGTGCCACCAGCTCCGGGACAGTGGGGGAGGCCCAGCATTTT,CATSSGTVGEAQHF
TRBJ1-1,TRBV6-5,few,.,TGTGCCAGCAGTTACTCGAGCCAGGGCACTGAAGCTTTCTTT,CASSYSSQGTEAFF
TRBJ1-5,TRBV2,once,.,TGTGCCAGCAGTGAGACCAGGGAAAATCAGCCCCAGCATTTT,CASSETRENQPQHF
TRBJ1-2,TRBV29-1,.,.,TGCAGCGTTAGCAGGGATTTGGGCTACACCTTC,CSVSRDLGYTF
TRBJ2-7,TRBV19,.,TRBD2,TGTGCCAGTAGTAGTAGCGGGAGGGGCGAGCAGTACTTC,CASSSSGRGEQYF
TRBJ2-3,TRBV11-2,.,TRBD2,TGTGCCAGCAGCTTAGTTGCAGCGGGAGGGGCAGATACGCAGTATTTT,CASSLVAAGGADTQYF
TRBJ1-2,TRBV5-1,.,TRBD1,TGCGCCAGCAGCTTGGTCACCGGGACAGGGGATAACTATGGCTACACCTTC,CASSLVTGTGDNYGYTF
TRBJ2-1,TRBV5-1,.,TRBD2,TGCGCCAGCAGCTCGGGACTAGCGGGAGGGCCGGGTTCCAATGAGCAGTTCTTC,CASSSGLAGGPGSNEQFF
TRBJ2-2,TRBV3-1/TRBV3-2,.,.,TGTGCCAGCAGCCTTTCGACCGGGGAGCTGTTTTTT,CASSLSTGELFF
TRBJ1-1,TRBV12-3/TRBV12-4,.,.,TGTGCCAGCAGTCCCACAAGGAACACTGAAGCTTTCTTT,CASSPTRNTEAFF
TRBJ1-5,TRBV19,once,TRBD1,TGTGCCAGTAGTATAGGAGGGGGCCAGGGGCGCCCAAGGCAGCATTTT,CASSIGGGQGRPRQHF
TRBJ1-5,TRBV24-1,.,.,TGTGCCACCAGTGACGAACGAGGTAATCAGCCCCAGCATTTT,CATSDERGNQPQHF
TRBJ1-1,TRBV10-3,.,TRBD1,TGTGCCATCAGTGAGTCTGGGGGACAGGGCAACACTGAAGCTTTCTTT,CAISESGGQGNTEAFF
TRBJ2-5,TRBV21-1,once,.,TGTGCCAGCAGCAAGAGCGGGAGATTCCAAGAGACCCAGTACTTC,CASSKSGRFQETQYF